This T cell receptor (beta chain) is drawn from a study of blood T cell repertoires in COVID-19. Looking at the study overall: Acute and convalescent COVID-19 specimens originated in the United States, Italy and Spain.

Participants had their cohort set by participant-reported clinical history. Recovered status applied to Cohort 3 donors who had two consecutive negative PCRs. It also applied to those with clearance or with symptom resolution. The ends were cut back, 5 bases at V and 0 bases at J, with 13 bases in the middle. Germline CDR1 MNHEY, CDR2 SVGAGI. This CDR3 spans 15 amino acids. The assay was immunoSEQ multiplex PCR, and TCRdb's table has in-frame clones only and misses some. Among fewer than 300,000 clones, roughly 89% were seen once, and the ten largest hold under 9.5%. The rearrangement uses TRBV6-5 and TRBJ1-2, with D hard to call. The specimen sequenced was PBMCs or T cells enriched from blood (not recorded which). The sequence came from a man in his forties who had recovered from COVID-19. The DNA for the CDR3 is TGTGCCAGCAGTCCCGCTGGGAGAACTAACTATGGCTACACCTTC. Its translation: CASSPAGRTNYGYTF.